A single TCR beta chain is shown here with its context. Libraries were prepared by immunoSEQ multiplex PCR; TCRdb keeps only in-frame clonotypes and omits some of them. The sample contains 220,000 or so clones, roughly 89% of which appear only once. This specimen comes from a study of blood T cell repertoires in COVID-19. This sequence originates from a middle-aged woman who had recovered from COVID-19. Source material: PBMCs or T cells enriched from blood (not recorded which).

CDR3 in amino acids: CAIATSGSLRNNEQFF. Written as DNA, the CDR3 is TGTGCCATCGCTACTAGCGGGAGTTTGCGGAACAATGAGCAGTTCTTC. This chain links TRBV10-3 with TRBJ2-1; 11 nucleotides agree with TRBD2. Losses at the gene ends were 8 bases for V and 5 bases for J; bases not matched to a gene: 11. The CDR3 is 16 residues long. Germline CDR1 and CDR2: ENHRY and SYGVKD.